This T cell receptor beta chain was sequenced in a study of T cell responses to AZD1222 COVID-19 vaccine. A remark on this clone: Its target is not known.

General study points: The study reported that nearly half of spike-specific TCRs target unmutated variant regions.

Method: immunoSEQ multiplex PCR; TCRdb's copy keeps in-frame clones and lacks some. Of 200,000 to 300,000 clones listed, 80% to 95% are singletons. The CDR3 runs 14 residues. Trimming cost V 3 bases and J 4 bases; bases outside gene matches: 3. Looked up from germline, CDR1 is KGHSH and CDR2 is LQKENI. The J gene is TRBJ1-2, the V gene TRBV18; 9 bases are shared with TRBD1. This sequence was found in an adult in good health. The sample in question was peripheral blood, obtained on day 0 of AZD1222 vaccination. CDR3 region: CASSPLTGGYGYTF. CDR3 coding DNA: TGTGCCAGCTCACCCTTGACAGGGGGCTATGGCTACACCTTC. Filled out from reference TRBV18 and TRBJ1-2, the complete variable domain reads NAGVMQNPRHLVRRRGQEARLRCSPMKGHSHVYWYRQLPEEGLKFMVYLQKENIIDESGMPKERFSAEFPKEGPSILRIQQVVRGDSAAYFCASSPLTGGYGYTFGSGTRLTVV.